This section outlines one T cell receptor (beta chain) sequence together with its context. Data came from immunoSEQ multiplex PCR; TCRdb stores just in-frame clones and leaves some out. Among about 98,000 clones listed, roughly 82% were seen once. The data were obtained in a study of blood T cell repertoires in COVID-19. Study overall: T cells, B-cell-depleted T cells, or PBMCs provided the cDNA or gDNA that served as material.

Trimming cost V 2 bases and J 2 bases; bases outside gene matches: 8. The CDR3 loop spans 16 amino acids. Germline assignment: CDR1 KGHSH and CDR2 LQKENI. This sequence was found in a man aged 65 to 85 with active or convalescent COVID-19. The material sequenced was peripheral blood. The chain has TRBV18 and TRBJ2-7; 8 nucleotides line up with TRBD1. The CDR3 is CASSPSLGQGPYEQYF. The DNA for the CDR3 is TGTGCCAGCTCACCAAGCCTCGGACAGGGCCCCTACGAGCAGTACTTC. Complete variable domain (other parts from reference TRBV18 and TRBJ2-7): NAGVMQNPRHLVRRRGQEARLRCSPMKGHSHVYWYRQLPEEGLKFMVYLQKENIIDESGMPKERFSAEFPKEGPSILRIQQVVRGDSAAYFCASSPSLGQGPYEQYFGPGTRLTVT.